This passage covers 27 T cell receptor beta chains from one sample sequenced in a study of blood T cell repertoires in COVID-19. Profiled with immunoSEQ multiplex PCR; TCRdb holds only in-frame clones, not every one. The data contain 300,000 to 400,000 clones, under 95% of them singletons. Sequencing was done on a sample of peripheral blood. These TCRs come from a young woman who had recovered from COVID-19.

The chain has TRBV9 and TRBJ2-1; 8 nucleotides line up with TRBD1. Germline values: CDR1 SGDLS, CDR2 YYNGEE. CDR3 size: 15 residues. V lost 0 bases, J lost 7 bases, and 6 bases stayed unmatched. The CDR3 nucleotides are TGTGCCAGCAGCGTAGTGTCAGGGGGCCGGAATGAGCAGTTCTTC. This sequence encodes CASSVVSGGRNEQFF. Filled out from reference TRBV9 and TRBJ2-1, the complete variable domain reads DSGVTQTPKHLITATGQRVTLRCSPRSGDLSVYWYQQSLDQGLQFLIQYYNGEERAKGNILERFSAQQFPDLHSELNLSSLELGDSALYFCASSVVSGGRNEQFFGPGTRLTVL.

This chain connects TRBV19 to TRBJ1-5; D is unresolved. V gave up 2 bases and J gave up 7 bases, with 15 bases separating them. CDR1 is LNHDA and CDR2 is SQIVND in the germline V gene (reference sequence). The CDR3 has 15 amino acids. The CDR3 is CASSIPHAARQPQHF. The CDR3 DNA reads as TGTGCCAGTAGTATACCGCATGCGGCTAGACAGCCCCAGCATTTT. The full variable domain, in which reference TRBV19 and TRBJ1-5 provide the parts outside the CDR3, is DGGITQSPKYLFRKEGQNVTLSCEQNLNHDAMYWYRQDPGQGLRLIYYSQIVNDFQKGDIAEGYSVSREKKESFPLTVTSAQKNPTAFYLCASSIPHAARQPQHFGDGTRLSIL.

CDR3 in amino acids: CSVAGSNQPQHF. For the CDR3, the DNA is TGCAGCGTTGCAGGGAGCAATCAGCCCCAGCATTTT. The chain is built from TRBV29-1 and TRBJ1-5; possibly TRBD1 for D (5 bases). Germline-derived CDR1 and CDR2 are SQVTM and ANQGSEA. There are 12 residues in the CDR3. Deletions cut 4 bases from V and 1 base from J, with 5 bases between.

This clone has just a few counts. The rearrangement links TRBV7-2 to TRBJ2-5; 15 bases fit TRBD2. The CDR3 runs to 18 residues. V shed 6 bases, J shed 2 bases, and the junction held 10 bases outside the gene matches. Germline assignment: CDR1 SGHTA and CDR2 FQGNSA. The CDR3 spells CASRQNGLAGGVQETQYF. Here the CDR3 DNA reads TGTGCCAGCAGACAGAACGGACTAGCGGGGGGGGTACAAGAGACCCAGTACTTC.

This rearrangement joins TRBV10-2 to TRBJ2-2, with TRBD1 identical over 8 bases. Germline assignment: CDR1 WSHSY and CDR2 SAAADI. The junction had 5 bases not matched to a gene; V was cut back by 2 bases and J by 6 bases. The CDR3 consists of 15 residues. CDR3 bases: TGCGCCAGCAGTGAGAGGGACAGGCCCCCCGGGGAGCTGTTTTTT. It yields the protein CASSERDRPPGELFF.

The rearrangement uses TRBV2 and TRBJ1-1; the D is unclear. This CDR3 has 13 amino acids. The germline gives CDR1 SNHLY, CDR2 FYNNEI. Trimming removed 5 bases at V and 1 base at J, with 8 bases between. The CDR3 is CASSRTRNTEAFF. CDR3 nucleotide sequence: TGTGCCAGCAGTCGGACTAGGAACACTGAAGCTTTCTTT.

The J gene is TRBJ1-6, the V gene TRBV6-5; 7 bases match TRBD1. This CDR3 has 15 amino acids. Germline assignment: CDR1 MNHEY and CDR2 SVGAGI. V gave up 0 bases and J gave up 6 bases; unmatched junction bases: 2. In nucleotides, the CDR3 is TGTGCCAGCAGTTACTCGGGACAGACTAATTCACCCCTCCACTTT. It codes for CASSYSGQTNSPLHF.

V and J are TRBV24-1 and TRBJ2-6, with 7 nucleotides matching TRBD2. The CDR3 has 18 amino acids. J was trimmed by 2 bases and V by 7 bases; bases with no gene match: 13. Germline assignment: CDR1 KGHDR and CDR2 SFDVKD. CDR3 residues: CATRLCQQGGTGANVLTF. In nucleotides, the CDR3 is TGTGCCACCAGGCTATGTCAGCAGGGAGGGACTGGGGCCAACGTCCTGACTTTC.

This clone was seen a handful of times. The rearrangement joins TRBV7-2 to TRBJ1-2; 11 nucleotides agree with TRBD1. Germline assignment: CDR1 SGHTA and CDR2 FQGNSA. With V trimmed by 5 bases and J by 5 bases, 4 bases remained unmatched. This CDR3 spans 14 amino acids. The CDR3, as DNA: TGTGCCAGCAGCCCGGACAGGGGGCTGTATGGCTACACCTTC. Translated: CASSPDRGLYGYTF.

The V gene is TRBV5-1, the J gene TRBJ2-7; maybe TRBD2 (5 bases). The V end lost 0 bases, the J end lost 4 bases, and 20 bases lay between the germline ends. CDR1 is SGHRS, CDR2 YFSETQ, per germline. CDR3 size: 17 residues. The CDR3 sequence is CASSLVGSGRAIYEQYV. The CDR3 DNA follows: TGCGCCAGCAGCTTGGTAGGAAGCGGAAGAGCGATATACGAGCAGTACGTC.

The chain uses TRBV3-1 (or the pseudogene TRBV3-2) and TRBJ2-2; D is undetermined. This CDR3 is built from 12 residues. The germline V and J ends were trimmed by 5 bases and 6 bases, with 7 bases remaining between them. Germline V gene data show CDR1 as LGHDT and CDR2 as YNNKEL (reference sequence). The CDR3 loop is CASSSIAGELFF. The CDR3 DNA follows: TGTGCCAGCAGCTCCATAGCCGGGGAGCTGTTTTTT.

The CDR3 DNA is TGTGCCATCAGTCCAGGCGGGAGGGAGGGTACGCAGTATTTT. Its protein is CAISPGGREGTQYF. V usage is TRBV10-3 and J usage is TRBJ2-3; TRBD2 agrees at 9 bases. Unmatched junction bases numbered 8, after V lost 5 bases and J lost 8 bases. Germline V gene data show CDR1 as ENHRY and CDR2 as SYGVKD. The CDR3 extends over 14 amino acids.

V is TRBV6-2 or TRBV6-3 and J is TRBJ1-1, with TRBD1 as a possible D gene (5 bases). Germline CDR1 and CDR2: MNHEY and SVGEGT. The germline V and J ends were trimmed by 2 bases and 0 bases, with 16 bases remaining between them. The CDR3 is made up of 17 amino acids. The CDR3 sequence: CASSYPFNRGLNTEAFF. The CDR3 DNA follows: TGTGCCAGCAGTTACCCATTTAATAGGGGCTTGAACACTGAAGCTTTCTTT.

CDR3 sequence (DNA): TGTGCCAGCAATCTAGCGGGAGGCGCCGGGGAGCTGTTTTTT. This codes for CASNLAGGAGELFF. The chain links TRBV19 to TRBJ2-2; 11 positions agree with TRBD2. CDR3 length: 14 residues. CDR1 is LNHDA, CDR2 SQIVND, per germline (reference sequence). V shed 9 bases and J 6 bases; nucleotides not matched to a gene: 6.

This chain uses TRBV6-5 with TRBJ2-3, with 7 bases aligning to TRBD2. Per germline, CDR1 MNHEY and CDR2 SVGAGI. The trim removed 4 bases at V and 1 base at J, leaving 8 bases unmatched. The CDR3 totals 16 residues. This CDR3 reads CASSLSAGSRTDTQYF. For the CDR3, the DNA is TGTGCCAGCAGTTTGTCAGCGGGATCTCGCACAGATACGCAGTATTTT.

The rearrangement uses TRBV11-2 and TRBJ2-6; 9 bases are shared with TRBD2. The CDR3 covers 20 residues. Trimming removed 0 bases from V and 2 bases from J; junction bases left unmatched: 11. In germline, CDR1 is SGHAT, CDR2 FQNNGV. CDR3 loop: CASSLDRKLAGWAGANVLTF. The DNA of the CDR3 is TGTGCCAGCAGCTTAGATCGGAAGCTAGCGGGATGGGCTGGGGCCAACGTCCTGACTTTC.

The CDR3 DNA sequence: TGTGCCAGCAGCTTATTCTCAGCTAACTATGGCTACACCTTC. Protein product: CASSLFSANYGYTF. The chain is built from TRBV7-2 and TRBJ1-2; D remains ambiguous. The CDR3 is 14 residues long. CDR1 is SGHTA, CDR2 FQGNSA, per germline. Trimming removed 2 bases at V and 0 bases at J, with 7 bases between.

This chain links TRBV6-2 or TRBV6-3 with TRBJ2-1, with D unclear. The CDR3 contains 17 residues. V dropped 2 bases and J dropped 0 bases, with 14 bases sitting between them. The V gene's germline CDR1 is MNHEY and CDR2 SVGEGT. CDR3 sequence: CASSYRAHFRSYNEQFF. CDR3 sequence (DNA): TGTGCCAGCAGTTACCGAGCCCACTTCCGCTCCTACAATGAGCAGTTCTTC.

V gene TRBV19 combines with J gene TRBJ2-2, with TRBD2 identical over 11 bases. The CDR3 loop spans 17 amino acids. J lost 3 bases, V lost 4 bases, and 7 bases had no gene match. The germline CDR1 and CDR2 sequences are LNHDA and SQIVND (reference sequence). CDR3 residues: CASSRIAGGSDTGELFF. CDR3 nucleotide sequence: TGTGCCAGTAGTAGAATAGCGGGAGGGTCGGACACCGGGGAGCTGTTTTTT. Full variable domain (remainder filled in from reference TRBV19 and TRBJ2-2): DGGITQSPKYLFRKEGQNVTLSCEQNLNHDAMYWYRQDPGQGLRLIYYSQIVNDFQKGDIAEGYSVSREKKESFPLTVTSAQKNPTAFYLCASSRIAGGSDTGELFFGEGSRLTVL.

In this sample, this clone turned up once. V usage is TRBV11-3 and J usage is TRBJ2-1; TRBD2 aligns across 7 bases. V lost 1 base, J lost 5 bases, and 5 bases stayed unmatched. Germline assignment: CDR1 SGHNT and CDR2 YENEEA. CDR3 length: 15 amino acids. The CDR3 region has the DNA TGTGCCAGCAGCTTAGTACTAGCGCCAAACAATGAGCAGTTCTTC. Amino acid sequence: CASSLVLAPNNEQFF.

The rearrangement links TRBV4-1 to TRBJ1-2; 7 bases align to TRBD1. CDR3 length equals 15 residues. Per the germline V gene, CDR1 is MGHRA and CDR2 is YSYEKL. Trimming removed 0 bases from V and 8 bases from J; junction bases left unmatched: 9. The CDR3: CASSQDLRQGLGYTF. CDR3 nucleotides: TGCGCCAGCAGCCAAGATCTTCGACAGGGTTTGGGCTACACCTTC.

J is TRBJ1-3 and V is TRBV24-1; 7 positions agree with TRBD1. The trim removed 4 bases at V and 4 bases at J, leaving 0 bases unmatched. CDR1 is KGHDR and CDR2 is SFDVKD in the germline V gene. The CDR3 length is 13 residues. In DNA form, the CDR3 reads TGTGCCACCAGTGACAGGGGGGGAAACACCATATATTTT. Amino acid sequence: CATSDRGGNTIYF.

The J gene is TRBJ1-6, the V gene TRBV9; 7 nucleotides agree with TRBD1. The CDR3 contains 14 residues. Germline-derived CDR1 and CDR2 are SGDLS and YYNGEE. Germline trimming cut 4 bases from V and 10 bases from J; bases unmatched to any gene: 8. CDR3 in amino acids: CASSFRDSFSPLHF. CDR3 sequence (DNA): TGTGCCAGCAGCTTCCGGGACAGTTTCTCACCCCTCCACTTT.

J is TRBJ1-2 and V is TRBV19, with a tentative D call TRBD1 (5 bases). The germline V gene encodes CDR1 LNHDA and CDR2 SQIVND (reference sequence). V lost 10 bases, J lost 8 bases, and 17 bases lay in between. The CDR3 loop spans 12 amino acids. The DNA of the CDR3 is TGTGCCACCCGCGGGGCGATTCGGGGCTACACCTTC. Translation gives CATRGAIRGYTF.

V usage is TRBV11-3 and J usage is TRBJ1-2; D not certain. V was shortened by 0 bases and J by 9 bases, with 11 bases between the two germline ends. Germline V lookup: CDR1 SGHNT, CDR2 YENEEA. The CDR3 consists of 13 residues. The CDR3 reads CASSLERGFSYTF. The CDR3 DNA reads as TGTGCCAGCAGCTTAGAGAGAGGGTTCAGCTACACCTTC. The variable domain in full, completed from reference TRBV11-3 and TRBJ1-2, reads EAGVVQSPRYKIIEKKQPVAFWCNPISGHNTLYWYLQNLGQGPELLIRYENEEAVDDSQLPKDRFSAERLKGVDSTLKIQPAELGDSAVYLCASSLERGFSYTFGSGTRLTVV.

The rearrangement links TRBV29-1 to TRBJ2-1; D possibly corresponds to TRBD2 (6 bases). The CDR3 is 14 residues long. Germline V lookup: CDR1 SQVTM, CDR2 ANQGSEA. Trimming shortened V by 4 bases and J by 6 bases, and 16 bases separated the two germline ends. The CDR3 DNA reads TGCAGCGTTGTTTGGCTAGCGCGGTTCAATGAGCAGTTCTTC. It translates to CSVVWLARFNEQFF.

The genes are TRBV7-9 and TRBJ1-6, with D hard to call. Germline loops: CDR1 SEHNR, CDR2 FQNEAQ (reference sequence). V gave up 8 bases and J gave up 0 bases, with 5 bases separating them. The CDR3 loop spans 13 amino acids. CDR3 in DNA: TGTGCCAGCGCGGCCTCCTATAATTCACCCCTCCACTTT. Translation: CASAASYNSPLHF.